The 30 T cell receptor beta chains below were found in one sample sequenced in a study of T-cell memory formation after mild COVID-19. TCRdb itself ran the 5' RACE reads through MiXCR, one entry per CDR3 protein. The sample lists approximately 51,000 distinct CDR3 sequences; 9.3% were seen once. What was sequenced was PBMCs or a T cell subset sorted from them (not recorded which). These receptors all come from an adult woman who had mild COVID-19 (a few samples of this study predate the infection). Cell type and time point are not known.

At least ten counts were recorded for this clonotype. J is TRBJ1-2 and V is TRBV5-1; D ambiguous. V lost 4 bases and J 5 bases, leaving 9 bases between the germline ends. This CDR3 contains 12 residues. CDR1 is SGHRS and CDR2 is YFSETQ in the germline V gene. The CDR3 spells CASSSGLYGYTF. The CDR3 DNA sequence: TGCGCCAGCAGCAGCGGACTTTATGGCTACACCTTC.

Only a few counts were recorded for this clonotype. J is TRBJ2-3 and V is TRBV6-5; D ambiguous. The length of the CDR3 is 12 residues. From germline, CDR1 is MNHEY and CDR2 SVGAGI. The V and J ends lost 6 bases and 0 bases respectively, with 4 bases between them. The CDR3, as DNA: TGTGCCAGCAGAACGAGCACAGATACGCAGTATTTT. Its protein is CASRTSTDTQYF.

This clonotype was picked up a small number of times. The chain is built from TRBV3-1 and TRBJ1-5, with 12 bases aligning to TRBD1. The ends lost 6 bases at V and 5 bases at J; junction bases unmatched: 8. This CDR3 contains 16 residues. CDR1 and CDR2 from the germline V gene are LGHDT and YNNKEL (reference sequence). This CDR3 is CASSPGDRGHDQPQHF. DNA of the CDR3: TGTGCCAGCAGTCCGGGGGACAGGGGGCACGATCAGCCCCAGCATTTT.

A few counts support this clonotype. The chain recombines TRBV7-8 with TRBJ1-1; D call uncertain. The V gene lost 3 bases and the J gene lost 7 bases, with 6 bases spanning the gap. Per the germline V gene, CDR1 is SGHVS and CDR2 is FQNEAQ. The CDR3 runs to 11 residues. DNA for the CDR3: TGTGCCAGCAGCTTTGGAAATGAAGCTTTCTTT. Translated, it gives CASSFGNEAFF.

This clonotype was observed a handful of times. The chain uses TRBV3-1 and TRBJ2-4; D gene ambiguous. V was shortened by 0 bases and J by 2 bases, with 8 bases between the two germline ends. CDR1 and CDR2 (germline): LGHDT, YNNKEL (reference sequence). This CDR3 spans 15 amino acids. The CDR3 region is CASSQEFGTKNIQYF. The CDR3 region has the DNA TGTGCCAGCAGCCAAGAGTTCGGTACCAAAAACATTCAGTACTTC.

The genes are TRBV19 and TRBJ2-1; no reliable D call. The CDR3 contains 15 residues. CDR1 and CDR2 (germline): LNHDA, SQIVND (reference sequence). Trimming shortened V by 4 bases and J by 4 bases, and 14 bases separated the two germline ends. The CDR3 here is CASSTTWSGYNEQFF. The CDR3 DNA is TGTGCCAGTAGTACCACATGGAGTGGATACAATGAGCAGTTCTTC.

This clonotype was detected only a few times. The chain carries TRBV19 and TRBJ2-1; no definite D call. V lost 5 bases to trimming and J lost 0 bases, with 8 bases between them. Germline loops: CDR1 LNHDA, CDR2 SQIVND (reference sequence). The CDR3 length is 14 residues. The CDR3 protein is CASSRQPSYNEQFF. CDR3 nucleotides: TGTGCCAGTAGTCGGCAGCCCTCCTACAATGAGCAGTTCTTC.

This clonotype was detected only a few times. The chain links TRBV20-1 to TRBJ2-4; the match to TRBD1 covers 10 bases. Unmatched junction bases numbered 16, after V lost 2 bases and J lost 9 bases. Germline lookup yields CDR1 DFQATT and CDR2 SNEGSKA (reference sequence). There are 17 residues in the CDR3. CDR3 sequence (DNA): TGCAGTGCTAGACCCCTAAGGGACAGGGGCGAAATGGGCATTCAGTACTTC. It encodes CSARPLRDRGEMGIQYF.

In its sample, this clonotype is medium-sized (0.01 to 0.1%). The CDR3 DNA is TGTGCCAGCAGTCGAAAGGGACTAGCCAAAAACATTCAGTACTTC. Protein: CASSRKGLAKNIQYF. The chain carries TRBV27 and TRBJ2-4; D might be TRBD2 (6 bases). Trimming took 5 bases from V and 0 from J, leaving 11 bases between them. The germline gives CDR1 MNHEY, CDR2 SMNVEV (reference sequence). The CDR3 contains 15 residues.

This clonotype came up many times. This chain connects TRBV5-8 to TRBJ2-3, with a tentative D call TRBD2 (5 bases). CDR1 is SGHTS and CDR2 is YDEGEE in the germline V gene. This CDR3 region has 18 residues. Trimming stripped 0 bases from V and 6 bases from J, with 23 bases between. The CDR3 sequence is CASSLGAVIGVSLDTQYF. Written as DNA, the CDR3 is TGTGCCAGCAGCTTGGGAGCCGTGATCGGGGTTTCTTTGGATACGCAGTATTTT.

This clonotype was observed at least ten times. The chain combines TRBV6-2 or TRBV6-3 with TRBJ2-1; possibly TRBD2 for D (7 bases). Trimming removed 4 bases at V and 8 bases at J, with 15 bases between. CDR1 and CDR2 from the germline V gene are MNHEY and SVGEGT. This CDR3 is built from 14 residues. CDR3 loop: CASSFLRGADEQFF. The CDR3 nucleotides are TGTGCCAGCAGTTTCCTCCGGGGGGCGGATGAGCAGTTCTTC.

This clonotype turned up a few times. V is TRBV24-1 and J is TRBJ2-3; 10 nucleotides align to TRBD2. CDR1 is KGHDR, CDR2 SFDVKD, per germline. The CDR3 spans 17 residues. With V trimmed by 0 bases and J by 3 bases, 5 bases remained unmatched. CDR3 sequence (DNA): TGTGCCACCAGTGATTTGCCGAGCGGGGGGGGTACAGATACGCAGTATTTT. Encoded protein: CATSDLPSGGGTDTQYF.

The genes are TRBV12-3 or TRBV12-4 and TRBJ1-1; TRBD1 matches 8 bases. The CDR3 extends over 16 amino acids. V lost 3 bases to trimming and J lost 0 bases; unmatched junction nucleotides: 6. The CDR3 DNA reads TGTGCCAGCAGTTTTGGGACAGGAGCAATGAACACTGAAGCTTTCTTT. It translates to CASSFGTGAMNTEAFF.

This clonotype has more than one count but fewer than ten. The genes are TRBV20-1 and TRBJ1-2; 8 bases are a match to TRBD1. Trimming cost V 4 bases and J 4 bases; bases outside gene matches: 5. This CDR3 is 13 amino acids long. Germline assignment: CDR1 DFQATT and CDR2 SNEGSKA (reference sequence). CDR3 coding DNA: TGCAGTGCTATAGACAGGGGTAGCTATGGCTACACCTTC. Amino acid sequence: CSAIDRGSYGYTF.

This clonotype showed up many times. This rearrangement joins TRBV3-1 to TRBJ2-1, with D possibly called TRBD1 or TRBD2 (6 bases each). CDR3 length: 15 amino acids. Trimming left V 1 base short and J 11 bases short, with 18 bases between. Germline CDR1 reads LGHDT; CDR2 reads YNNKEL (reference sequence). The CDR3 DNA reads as TGTGCCAGCAGCCAAGGTGGGGGACACGGAGGGAAGCAGTTCTTC. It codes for CASSQGGGHGGKQFF.

As DNA, the CDR3 is TGTGCCTGGAGCCCGGGACAGGGGGACACCGGGGAGCTGTTTTTT. This codes for CAWSPGQGDTGELFF. The gene calls are TRBV30 and TRBJ2-2; 11 bases line up with TRBD1. CDR3 length: 15 residues. Germline V CDR1 and CDR2: GTSNPN, SVGIG (reference sequence). The J segment lost 3 bases and the V segment lost 3 bases, leaving 3 bases of the junction unmatched.

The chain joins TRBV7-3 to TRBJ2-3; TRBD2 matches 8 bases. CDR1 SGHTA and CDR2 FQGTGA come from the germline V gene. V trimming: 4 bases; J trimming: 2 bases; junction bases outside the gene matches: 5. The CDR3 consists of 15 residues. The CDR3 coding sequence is TGTGCCAGCAGCTCCCGGGGGGGTGCCACAGATACGCAGTATTTT. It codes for CASSSRGGATDTQYF.

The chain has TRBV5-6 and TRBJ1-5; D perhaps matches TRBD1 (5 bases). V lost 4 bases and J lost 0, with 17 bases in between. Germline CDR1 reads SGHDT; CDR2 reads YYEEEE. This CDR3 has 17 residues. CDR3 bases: TGTGCCAGCAGCAATGGACGGGGCTTGAATAGCAATCAGCCCCAGCATTTT. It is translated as CASSNGRGLNSNQPQHF.

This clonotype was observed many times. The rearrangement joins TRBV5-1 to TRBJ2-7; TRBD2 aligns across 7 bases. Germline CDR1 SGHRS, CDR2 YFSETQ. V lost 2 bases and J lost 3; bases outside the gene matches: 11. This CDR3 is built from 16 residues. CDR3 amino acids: CASSFHGTTVLYEQYF. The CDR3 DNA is TGCGCCAGCAGCTTCCATGGGACTACCGTACTCTACGAGCAGTACTTC. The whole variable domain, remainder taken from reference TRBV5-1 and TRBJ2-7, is KAGVTQTPRYLIKTRGQQVTLSCSPISGHRSVSWYQQTPGQGLQFLFEYFSETQRNKGNFPGRFSGRQFSNSRSEMNVSTLELGDSALYLCASSFHGTTVLYEQYFGPGTRLTVT.

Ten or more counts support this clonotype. CDR3 DNA sequence: TGTGCCAGCAGTCCGAATCACAGGGGTGAGCAGTTCTTC. Its protein product is CASSPNHRGEQFF. The rearrangement links TRBV27 to TRBJ2-1; 7 nucleotides match TRBD1. The V and J ends lost 5 bases and 9 bases, in that order; junction bases with no gene match: 7. CDR3 length equals 13 residues. The germline gives CDR1 MNHEY, CDR2 SMNVEV (reference sequence).

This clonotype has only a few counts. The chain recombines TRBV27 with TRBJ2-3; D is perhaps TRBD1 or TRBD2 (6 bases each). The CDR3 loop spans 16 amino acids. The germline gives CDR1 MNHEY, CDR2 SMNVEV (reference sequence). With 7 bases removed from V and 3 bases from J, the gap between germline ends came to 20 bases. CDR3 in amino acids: CASKRRGREGTDTQYF. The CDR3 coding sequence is TGTGCCAGCAAAAGACGGGGGCGTGAAGGAACAGATACGCAGTATTTT.

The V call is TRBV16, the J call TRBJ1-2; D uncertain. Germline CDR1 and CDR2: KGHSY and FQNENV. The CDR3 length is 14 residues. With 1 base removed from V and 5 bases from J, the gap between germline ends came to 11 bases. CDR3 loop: CASSQFGGIYGYTF. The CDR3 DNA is TGTGCCAGCAGCCAATTCGGCGGAATTTATGGCTACACCTTC.

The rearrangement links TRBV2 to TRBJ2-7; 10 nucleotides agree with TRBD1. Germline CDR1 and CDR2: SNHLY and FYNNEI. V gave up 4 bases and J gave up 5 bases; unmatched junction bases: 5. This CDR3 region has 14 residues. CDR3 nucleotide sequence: TGTGCCAGCAGTGGTGGGACAGGGGAGCACGAGCAGTACTTC. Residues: CASSGGTGEHEQYF.

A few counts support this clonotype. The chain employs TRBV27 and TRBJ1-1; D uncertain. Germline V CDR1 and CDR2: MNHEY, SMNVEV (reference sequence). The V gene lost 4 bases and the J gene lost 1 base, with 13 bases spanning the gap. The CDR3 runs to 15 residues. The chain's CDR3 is CASSSQSAQNTEAFF. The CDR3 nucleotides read TGTGCCAGCAGTTCCCAGTCAGCCCAGAACACTGAAGCTTTCTTT.

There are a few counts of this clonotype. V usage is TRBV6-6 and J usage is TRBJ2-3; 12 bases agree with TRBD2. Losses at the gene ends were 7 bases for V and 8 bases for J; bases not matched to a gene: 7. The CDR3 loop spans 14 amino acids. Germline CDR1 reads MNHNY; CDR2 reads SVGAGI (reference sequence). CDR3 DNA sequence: TGTGCCAGCACTCTAGCGGGAGGGCTGGGTACGCAGTATTTT. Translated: CASTLAGGLGTQYF.

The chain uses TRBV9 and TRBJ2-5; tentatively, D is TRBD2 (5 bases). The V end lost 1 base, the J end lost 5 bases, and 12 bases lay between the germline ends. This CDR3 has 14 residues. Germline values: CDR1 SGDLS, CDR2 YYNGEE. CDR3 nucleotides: TGTGCCAGCAGCGTATTCGGGGTGGGGGAGACCCAGTACTTC. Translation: CASSVFGVGETQYF.

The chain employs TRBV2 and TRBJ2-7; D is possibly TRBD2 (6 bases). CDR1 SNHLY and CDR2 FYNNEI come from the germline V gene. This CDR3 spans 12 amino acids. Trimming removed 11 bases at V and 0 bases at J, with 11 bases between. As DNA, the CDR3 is TGTGCCGGAGGGGAAGACTCCTACGAGCAGTACTTC. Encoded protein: CAGGEDSYEQYF.

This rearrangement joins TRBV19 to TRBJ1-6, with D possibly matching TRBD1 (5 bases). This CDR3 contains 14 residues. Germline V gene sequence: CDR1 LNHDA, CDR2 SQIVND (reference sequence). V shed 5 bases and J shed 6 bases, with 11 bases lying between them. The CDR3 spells CASSYGAVNSPLHF. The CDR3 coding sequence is TGTGCCAGTAGTTATGGGGCCGTTAATTCACCCCTCCACTTT.

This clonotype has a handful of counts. The CDR3: CSARESGGSAYEQYF. The CDR3 DNA follows: TGCAGTGCTAGAGAGTCGGGAGGGAGTGCGTACGAGCAGTACTTC. The chain has TRBV20-1 and TRBJ2-7; 8 nucleotides match TRBD2. With V trimmed by 0 bases and J by 4 bases, 8 bases remained unmatched. Germline CDR1 and CDR2: DFQATT and SNEGSKA (reference sequence). This CDR3 comprises 15 residues.

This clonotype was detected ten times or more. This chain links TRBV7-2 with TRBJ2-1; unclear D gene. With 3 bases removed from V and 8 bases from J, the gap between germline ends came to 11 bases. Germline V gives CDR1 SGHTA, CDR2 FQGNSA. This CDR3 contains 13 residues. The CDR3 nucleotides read TGTGCCAGCAGCTTTTTTGGGTTGGATGAGCAGTTCTTC. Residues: CASSFFGLDEQFF.